One and the same sample provided the 23 T cell receptor beta chains below, sequenced in a study of cytomegalovirus exposure and HLA in healthy donors. With 60 Vbeta and 13 Jbeta primers, the PCR was carried out. Sequencing was performed with immunoSEQ multiplex PCR; in TCRdb, only in-frame clones are kept and a portion is missing. Recorded for this sample: about 110,000 clones. The sequencing input was PBMCs. The receptors were gathered from a man aged 30 to 45 in good health and CMV-seronegative.

V is TRBV19 and J is TRBJ1-2, with D perhaps TRBD1 (6 bases). Looked up from germline, CDR1 is LNHDA and CDR2 is SQIVND (reference sequence). The CDR3 runs 16 residues. V dropped 3 bases and J dropped 0 bases, with 14 bases sitting between them. CDR3 protein: CASSIGQTKANYGYTF. CDR3 nucleotide sequence: TGTGCCAGTAGTATTGGACAGACGAAAGCTAACTATGGCTACACCTTC.

The chain carries TRBV27 and TRBJ1-4; 8 bases align to TRBD1. The CDR3 sequence is 15 residues long. J was trimmed by 7 bases and V by 4 bases; bases with no gene match: 8. The germline V gene encodes CDR1 MNHEY and CDR2 SMNVEV (reference sequence). CDR3 amino acids: CASSYGTGRSEKLFF. In DNA, the CDR3 is TGTGCCAGCAGTTACGGGACAGGCAGGAGTGAAAAACTGTTTTTT.

This rearrangement joins TRBV5-1 to TRBJ2-2; perhaps TRBD1 as D (5 bases). This CDR3 is 13 amino acids long. Germline-derived CDR1 and CDR2 are SGHRS and YFSETQ. The V and J ends lost 3 bases and 6 bases respectively, with 9 bases between them. This CDR3 reads CASSYDRAGELFF. The CDR3 nucleotides are TGCGCCAGCAGCTACGACAGAGCCGGGGAGCTGTTTTTT. The full variable domain, rest sourced from reference TRBV5-1 and TRBJ2-2, is KAGVTQTPRYLIKTRGQQVTLSCSPISGHRSVSWYQQTPGQGLQFLFEYFSETQRNKGNFPGRFSGRQFSNSRSEMNVSTLELGDSALYLCASSYDRAGELFFGEGSRLTVL.

The CDR3 region is CASSDHRGLNTGELFF. In DNA, the CDR3 is TGTGCCAGCAGCGACCACAGGGGGCTCAACACCGGGGAGCTGTTTTTT. This sequence joins TRBV6-6 and TRBJ2-2; 9 nucleotides align to TRBD1. Per germline, CDR1 MNHNY and CDR2 SVGAGI (reference sequence). V gave up 6 bases and J gave up 2 bases; unmatched junction bases: 7. The CDR3 is 16 residues long.

This chain joins TRBV18 and TRBJ2-7; 7 positions match TRBD2. CDR1 KGHSH and CDR2 LQKENI come from the germline V gene. V gave up 5 bases and J gave up 4 bases; unmatched junction bases: 5. The CDR3 extends over 13 amino acids. The CDR3 bases are TGTGCCAGCTCAAAGACTAGCTCATACGAGCAGTACTTC. Encoded protein: CASSKTSSYEQYF.

The chain combines TRBV10-3 with TRBJ2-5; 7 positions agree with TRBD2. The CDR3 sequence is 14 residues long. Trimming cost V 11 bases and J 3 bases; bases outside gene matches: 12. Germline CDR1 ENHRY, CDR2 SYGVKD. CDR3 amino acids: CASGGNGGKETQYF. CDR3 DNA: TGTGCCTCGGGGGGAAACGGAGGGAAAGAGACCCAGTACTTC.

The chain links TRBV28 to TRBJ1-1; D ambiguous. This CDR3 has 13 amino acids. Germline lookup yields CDR1 MDHEN and CDR2 SYDVKM. Trimming left V 8 bases short and J 1 base short, with 11 bases between. CDR3 sequence: CASGEFANTEAFF. CDR3 DNA: TGTGCCAGCGGGGAGTTTGCGAACACTGAAGCTTTCTTT.

The chain has TRBV7-9 and TRBJ1-2, with TRBD1 as a possible D gene (5 bases). The CDR3 extends over 17 amino acids. The germline V gene has CDR1 SEHNR and CDR2 FQNEAQ (reference sequence). Trimming stripped 3 bases from V and 4 bases from J, with 21 bases between. Here the CDR3 DNA reads TGTGCCAGCAGCTTTAACGCAGGGCGTACCGCCTCCTATGGCTACACCTTC. It specifies CASSFNAGRTASYGYTF.

This chain joins TRBV9 and TRBJ2-1, with a possible D match to TRBD1 (5 bases). The V end was cut by 1 base, the J end by 2 bases, with 10 bases between. This CDR3 region has 15 residues. The germline gives CDR1 SGDLS, CDR2 YYNGEE. The CDR3 loop reads CASSVTGYTYNEQFF. The CDR3, as DNA: TGTGCCAGCAGCGTAACAGGTTACACCTACAATGAGCAGTTCTTC.

J is TRBJ2-1 and V is TRBV7-9; D possibly corresponds to TRBD2 (5 bases). Germline V CDR1 and CDR2: SEHNR, FQNEAQ (reference sequence). The CDR3 loop spans 12 amino acids. Trimming took off 3 bases at V and 9 bases at J, with 9 bases between the two ends. The CDR3 region has the DNA TGTGCCAGCAGCTTCGACCGGGGTGAGCAGTTCTTC. This translates into CASSFDRGEQFF.

The chain's CDR3 is CASSSPGRRGYTEAFF. The CDR3 DNA follows: TGTGCCAGCAGCTCACCCGGACGACGGGGGTACACTGAAGCTTTCTTT. The chain joins TRBV5-6 to TRBJ1-1, with a tentative D call TRBD1 (5 bases). This CDR3 is 16 amino acids long. CDR1 SGHDT and CDR2 YYEEEE come from the germline V gene. Trimming pared 3 bases from V and 3 bases from J, leaving 18 bases between.

V and J are TRBV7-9 and TRBJ2-1, with D unclear. This CDR3 spans 13 amino acids. Germline lookup yields CDR1 SEHNR and CDR2 FQNEAQ (reference sequence). V was shortened by 2 bases and J by 8 bases, with 10 bases between the two germline ends. CDR3 sequence: CASSLTLRHEQFF. The CDR3 DNA reads as TGTGCCAGCAGCTTAACCCTCAGGCATGAGCAGTTCTTC.

V and J are TRBV6-1 and TRBJ1-1; weak D call: TRBD1 (6 bases). Germline lookup yields CDR1 MNHNS and CDR2 SASEGT. The CDR3 consists of 13 residues. The V end lost 4 bases, the J end lost 4 bases, and 10 bases lay between the germline ends. Written as DNA, the CDR3 is TGTGCCAGCAGTGCTACAGGGTTCACTGAAGCTTTCTTT. It translates to CASSATGFTEAFF.

This chain joins TRBV27 and TRBJ2-7, with 7 bases lining up with TRBD1. The germline CDR1 and CDR2 sequences are MNHEY and SMNVEV (reference sequence). This CDR3 is built from 12 residues. With 6 bases clipped from V and 5 bases from J, the junction kept 4 bases outside the gene matches. The CDR3 is CASRTGSHEQYF. CDR3 nucleotide sequence: TGTGCCAGCAGGACAGGGAGCCACGAGCAGTACTTC.

The chain is built from TRBV7-7 and TRBJ2-5; no definite D call. Germline lookup yields CDR1 SSHAT and CDR2 FNYEAQ (reference sequence). Trimming stripped 5 bases from V and 2 bases from J, with 15 bases between. This CDR3 spans 15 amino acids. The CDR3 nucleotides are TGTGCCAGCAGCCCCATCGTGGGCCTTCAAGAGACCCAGTACTTC. Protein product: CASSPIVGLQETQYF.

The chain combines TRBV11-2 with TRBJ2-1; D ambiguous. This CDR3 has 15 residues. Germline CDR1 SGHAT, CDR2 FQNNGV. V was clipped by 1 base and J by 1 base, with 8 bases between them. CDR3 sequence reads: CASSLVGRSYNEQFF. CDR3 DNA: TGTGCCAGCAGCTTAGTTGGCAGGTCCTACAATGAGCAGTTCTTC.

The chain combines TRBV10-3 with TRBJ2-7, with D possibly TRBD1 on 6 matching bases. The germline V and J ends were trimmed by 6 bases and 7 bases, with 19 bases remaining between them. The CDR3 is 14 amino acids. Germline V gene lookup returns CDR1 ENHRY and CDR2 SYGVKD. In DNA form, the CDR3 reads TGTGCCATCAGAGGACAGAGCCCACTTATTGAGCAGTACTTC. Protein: CAIRGQSPLIEQYF.

The chain uses TRBV5-5 and TRBJ1-6, with TRBD1 matching 7 bases. The CDR3 loop spans 16 amino acids. Trimming took 4 bases from V and 6 from J; bases not matched to a gene: 10. CDR1 and CDR2 from the germline V gene are SGHKS and YYEKEE (reference sequence). The CDR3 bases are TGTGCCAGCAGCCTAAATTCCGGGACAGTTAATTCACCCCTCCACTTT. Its translation is CASSLNSGTVNSPLHF.

The gene calls are TRBV29-1 and TRBJ1-3; a weak D match, TRBD1 (6 bases). This CDR3 region has 13 residues. The germline V gene has CDR1 SQVTM and CDR2 ANQGSEA. Trimming cost V 7 bases and J 1 base, with 11 bases left between them. The CDR3 nucleotides are TGCAGCGCGGACAGTACGTCTGGAAACACCATATATTTT. This encodes CSADSTSGNTIYF.

This rearrangement joins TRBV6-5 to TRBJ2-1; possibly TRBD2 for D (6 bases). The germline CDR1 and CDR2 sequences are MNHEY and SVGAGI. The CDR3 has 16 residues. The V gene lost 0 bases and the J gene lost 3 bases, with 12 bases spanning the gap. CDR3 sequence reads: CASSYSFRGLYNEQFF. The CDR3 DNA follows: TGTGCCAGCAGTTACTCTTTCCGGGGACTCTACAATGAGCAGTTCTTC.

Here the CDR3 DNA reads TGTGCCAGCAGTTTAATCAGGGAAACTGAAGCTTTCTTT. Protein: CASSLIRETEAFF. V and J are TRBV27 and TRBJ1-1, with a tentative D call TRBD1 (5 bases). V was shortened by 2 bases and J by 5 bases, with 9 bases between the two germline ends. Germline values: CDR1 MNHEY, CDR2 SMNVEV (reference sequence). This CDR3 comprises 13 residues.

J is TRBJ2-7 and V is TRBV29-1; D is perhaps TRBD2 (6 bases). The length of the CDR3 is 15 residues. V lost 7 bases and J 0 bases, leaving 19 bases between the germline ends. In germline, CDR1 is SQVTM, CDR2 ANQGSEA. The CDR3 DNA follows: TGCAGCGCTGTCGGCGGGACCGGACCCTCCTACGAGCAGTACTTC. It codes for CSAVGGTGPSYEQYF.

The chain uses TRBV4-1 and TRBJ2-1; 9 bases are a match to TRBD2. The CDR3 totals 14 residues. Germline V gene sequence: CDR1 MGHRA, CDR2 YSYEKL. J lost 8 bases, V lost 11 bases, and 13 bases had no gene match. The CDR3 loop is CASGQAGGRDEQFF. The CDR3 nucleotides are TGCGCCTCGGGGCAAGCGGGGGGCCGGGATGAGCAGTTCTTC.